Listed here are 15 T cell receptor beta chains from one sample, sequenced in a study of cytomegalovirus exposure and HLA in healthy donors. Vbeta (60) and Jbeta (13) primers were used in the PCR. This table comes from immunoSEQ multiplex PCR, and its TCRdb copy is limited to in-frame clones, with some not included. The sample includes about 85,000 clones, under 80% seen only once; the top ten take roughly 2%. The specimen was PBMCs. The receptor source for this set is a boy aged 10-17 years in good health and CMV-seronegative.

A single count supports this clone. The CDR3, as DNA: TGTGCCAGCAGCCTCCTGGCCGGGGCAGATACGCAGTATTTT. This translates into CASSLLAGADTQYF. The gene calls are TRBV7-3 and TRBJ2-3; perhaps TRBD2 as D (5 bases). The germline V and J ends were trimmed by 5 bases and 4 bases, with 13 bases remaining between them. This CDR3 contains 14 residues. The V gene's germline CDR1 is SGHTA and CDR2 FQGTGA.

V is TRBV5-1 and J is TRBJ2-7; 8 positions match TRBD1. The junction had 2 bases not matched to a gene; V was cut back by 0 bases and J by 3 bases. Germline-derived CDR1 and CDR2 are SGHRS and YFSETQ. There are 14 residues in the CDR3. The CDR3 DNA follows: TGCGCCAGCAGCTTGGGACAGGGGATCTACGAGCAGTACTTC. Translating it yields CASSLGQGIYEQYF.

The V and J genes are TRBV6-5 and TRBJ1-2; TRBD1 agrees at 7 bases. The CDR3 loop spans 14 amino acids. Germline values: CDR1 MNHEY, CDR2 SVGAGI. The V gene end was trimmed by 2 bases and the J gene end by 4 bases; junction bases not matched to a gene: 4. The CDR3 sequence is CASSYETGTYGYTF. CDR3 in DNA: TGTGCCAGCAGTTACGAGACAGGGACCTATGGCTACACCTTC.

The rearrangement uses TRBV4-3 and TRBJ1-2, with 7 bases that match TRBD1. V was pared by 0 bases and J by 1 base, with 5 bases of the junction left unmatched. This CDR3 spans 16 amino acids. CDR1 is LGHNA, CDR2 YSLEER, per germline. CDR3 amino acids: CASSQDFTGDNYGYTF. The CDR3 DNA reads TGCGCCAGCAGCCAAGATTTTACAGGGGATAACTATGGCTACACCTTC.

This clone came up a few times. The chain combines TRBV6-1 with TRBJ1-1; TRBD1 matches 7 bases. This CDR3 region has 14 residues. Trimming cost V 7 bases and J 0 bases; bases outside gene matches: 5. Germline assignment: CDR1 MNHNS and CDR2 SASEGT. CDR3 DNA: TGTGCCAGCACTGAGGGGGCGGTGAACACTGAAGCTTTCTTT. As protein: CASTEGAVNTEAFF.

This chain links TRBV7-8 with TRBJ2-2, with D tentatively TRBD1 (5 bases). Germline V gives CDR1 SGHVS, CDR2 FQNEAQ. The CDR3 runs 17 residues. Trimming removed 0 bases from V and 4 bases from J, with 15 bases in between. The CDR3 sequence: CASSLAGPSPFTGELFF. The CDR3 region has the DNA TGTGCCAGCAGCTTAGCGGGGCCCTCGCCCTTCACCGGGGAGCTGTTTTTT. Full variable domain (remainder filled in from reference TRBV7-8 and TRBJ2-2): GAGVSQSPRYKVAKRGQDVALRCDPISGHVSLFWYQQALGQGPEFLTYFQNEAQLDKSGLPSDRFFAERPEGSVSTLKIQRTQQEDSAVYLCASSLAGPSPFTGELFFGEGSRLTVL.

This clone has just a few counts. This sample includes further DNA sequences coding for the same CDR3. CDR3 sequence reads: CASSQDLASTDTQYF. The DNA of the CDR3 is TGCGCCAGCAGCCAAGATTTGGCTAGCACAGATACGCAGTATTTT. This chain connects TRBV4-3 to TRBJ2-3; D uncertain. Deletions cut 0 bases from V and 0 bases from J, with 7 bases between. In germline, CDR1 is LGHNA, CDR2 YSLEER. CDR3 length: 15 amino acids.

The V gene is TRBV18, the J gene TRBJ1-5; 10 bases map to TRBD1. In germline, CDR1 is KGHSH, CDR2 LQKENI. This CDR3 spans 16 amino acids. The V and J ends lost 5 bases and 3 bases, in that order; junction bases with no gene match: 7. Here the CDR3 DNA reads TGTGCCAGCTCAACCGAGACAGGGGGCTTCAATCAGCCCCAGCATTTT. Encoded protein: CASSTETGGFNQPQHF.

This rearrangement joins TRBV19 to TRBJ1-1; 9 bases map to TRBD1. The V segment lost 7 bases and the J segment 0 bases; nucleotides outside the gene matches: 3. The CDR3 extends over 14 amino acids. Germline V lookup: CDR1 LNHDA, CDR2 SQIVND (reference sequence). The CDR3 DNA reads TGTGCCAGTATCGGGACAGGGATGAACACTGAAGCTTTCTTT. It yields the protein CASIGTGMNTEAFF.

The J gene is TRBJ1-1, the V gene TRBV6-5, with D unresolved. V dropped 7 bases and J dropped 10 bases, with 13 bases sitting between them. The CDR3 runs 11 residues. Germline V gives CDR1 MNHEY, CDR2 SVGAGI. As DNA, the CDR3 is TGTGCCAGCACCCAGCTCGAGGGAGCTTTCTTT. Encoded protein: CASTQLEGAFF.

The V gene is TRBV9, the J gene TRBJ2-1, with a weak D call TRBD1 (6 bases). Germline CDR1 SGDLS, CDR2 YYNGEE. Between the trimmed V and J ends, which lost 4 bases and 5 bases, there was a span of 16 bases. The CDR3 has 15 residues. For the CDR3, the DNA is TGTGCCAGCAGCCCTCTGACAGGCTACAACAATGAGCAGTTCTTC. Translating it yields CASSPLTGYNNEQFF.

The chain is built from TRBV6-1 and TRBJ2-7; TRBD1 agrees at 7 bases. The length of the CDR3 is 15 residues. Unmatched junction bases numbered 4, after V lost 2 bases and J lost 0 bases. Germline lookup yields CDR1 MNHNS and CDR2 SASEGT. CDR3 coding DNA: TGTGCCAGCAGTGAACAGGGGGTTTACTCCTACGAGCAGTACTTC. Translation gives CASSEQGVYSYEQYF.

The chain combines TRBV19 with TRBJ2-7; TRBD2 might be the D (5 bases). Deletions cut 1 base from V and 2 bases from J, with 6 bases between. Germline CDR1 is LNHDA and CDR2 is SQIVND (reference sequence). The CDR3 has 13 amino acids. CDR3 protein: CASSIVGAYEQYF. The DNA of the CDR3 is TGTGCCAGTAGTATAGTCGGGGCCTACGAGCAGTACTTC.

The V and J genes are TRBV14 and TRBJ2-2, with D possibly matching TRBD2 (5 bases). The V end was cut by 7 bases, the J end by 0 bases, with 6 bases between. This CDR3 region has 13 residues. In germline, CDR1 is SGHDN, CDR2 FVKESK. The CDR3 protein is CASTGTNTGELFF. Written as DNA, the CDR3 is TGTGCCAGCACCGGGACGAACACCGGGGAGCTGTTTTTT.

The V call is TRBV10-2, the J call TRBJ2-7, with TRBD1 matching 7 bases. Germline V gives CDR1 WSHSY, CDR2 SAAADI. The length of the CDR3 is 13 residues. Unmatched junction bases numbered 13, after V lost 10 bases and J lost 7 bases. The CDR3 sequence is CATKTGTPREQYF. For the CDR3, the DNA is TGCGCCACCAAGACAGGGACGCCTAGAGAGCAGTACTTC.